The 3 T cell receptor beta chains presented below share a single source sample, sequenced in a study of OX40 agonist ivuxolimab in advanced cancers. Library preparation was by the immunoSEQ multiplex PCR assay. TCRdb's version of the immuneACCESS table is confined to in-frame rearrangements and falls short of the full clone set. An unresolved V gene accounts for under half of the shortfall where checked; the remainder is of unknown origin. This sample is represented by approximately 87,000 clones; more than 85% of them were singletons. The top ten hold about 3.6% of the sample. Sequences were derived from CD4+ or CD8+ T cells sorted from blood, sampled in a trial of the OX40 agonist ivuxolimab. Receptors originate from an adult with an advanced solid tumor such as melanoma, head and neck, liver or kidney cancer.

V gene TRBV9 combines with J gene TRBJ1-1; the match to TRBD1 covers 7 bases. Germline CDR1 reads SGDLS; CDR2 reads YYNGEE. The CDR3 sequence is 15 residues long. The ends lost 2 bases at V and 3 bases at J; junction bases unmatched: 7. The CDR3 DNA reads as TGTGCCAGCAGCGTGTCCAGGGGGGGGGACACTGAAGCTTTCTTT. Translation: CASSVSRGGDTEAFF.

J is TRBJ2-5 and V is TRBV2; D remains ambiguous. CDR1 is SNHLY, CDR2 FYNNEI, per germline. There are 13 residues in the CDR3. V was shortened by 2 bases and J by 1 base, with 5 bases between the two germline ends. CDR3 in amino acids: CASSEWSQETQYF. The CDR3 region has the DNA TGTGCCAGCAGTGAATGGAGCCAAGAGACCCAGTACTTC.

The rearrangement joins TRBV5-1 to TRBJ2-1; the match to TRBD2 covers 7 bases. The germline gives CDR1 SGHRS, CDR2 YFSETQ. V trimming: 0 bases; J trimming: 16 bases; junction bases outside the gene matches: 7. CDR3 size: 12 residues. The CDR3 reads CASSLGEGVEFF. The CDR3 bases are TGCGCCAGCAGCTTGGGGGAGGGTGTGGAATTCTTC.